The sequence of this T cell receptor beta chain was determined in a study of blood T cell repertoires in COVID-19 (dated by TCRdb to 2018 to 2021). Background on the whole study: Samples covering the acute and convalescent phases of COVID-19 were provided by collaborators in the United States, Italy and Spain. The prospective study material was composed of cDNA or gDNA derived from T cells, B-cell-depleted T cells, or PBMCs. The dataset comprised deeply sampled blood TCRbeta repertoires from subjects exposed to, actively infected with, or recovered from COVID-19. The repertoires were released in a freely available public database meant as a resource for research on the immune response to SARS-CoV-2. The samples were drawn from two sources: the first 160 participants of the ongoing ImmuneRACE study, and fewer than 1,500 subjects contributed by 6 global collaborators. A de-identified subject ID, COVID-19 status, age in years and sex were almost always included in the sample metadata. Where HLA class I and class II types were available, the types were taken from metadata supplied by the sample provider, not from assay-based typing.

Whole blood was collected in K2EDTA tubes by collaborating institutions according to the institutions' own protocols. For TCRbeta analysis, collaborators shipped samples in one of three forms: frozen whole blood, isolated PBMCs, or DNA extracted from either of those sample types. TCRbeta CDR3 regions were amplified from genomic DNA using the immunoSEQ Assay, a bias-controlled multiplex PCR. As for how the authors treated the data: Nucleated cell counts per sample were estimated from amplification of reference gene primers within the assay. Sequence reads were collapsed and filtered to measure the absolute abundance of every unique TCRbeta CDR3 rearrangement. For each sample, productive Simpson clonality was calculated as the square root of Simpson's diversity index across productive rearrangements. Held by TCRdb, this immuneACCESS table contains in-frame sequences only and omits some clones. Under half of the omission traces to an unresolved V gene where checked; the cause of the rest is unknown. V and J calls and clone size are copied from that table; D and trimming were computed from the DNA. The sample table shows 100,000 to 120,000 clones, and 90% are seen once. Jointly, the top ten make up approximately 4.5% of the sample.

In the germline V gene, CDR1 corresponds to SGDLS and CDR2 to YYNGEE. V lost 0 bases and J lost 4 bases; the stretch between them is 7 bases long. Its CDR3 holds 13 amino acids, cysteine through phenylalanine. The read is trimmed to its CDR3 DNA, 39 bases read in frame from base 1. With respect to this clone: The antigen it recognizes is unknown. No much larger clonotype is one base removed from it; base qualities were not supplied.

Study-wide findings and limitations: Clinical and demographic metadata were provided uncurated, with the amount varying by source and participant.

The receptor chain draws on TRBV9 and TRBJ1-2, with the D gene too uncertain to name. The TCR originated in a woman in her forties or fifties with acute or convalescent COVID-19. The source material was peripheral blood. For the CDR3, the sequence is CASSVDGSYGYTF. The nucleotide sequence reads TGTGCCAGCAGCGTAGACGGTAGCTATGGCTACACCTTC.